What follows describes a single T cell receptor (beta chain). No antigen is known for it. CDR1 is SGDLS, CDR2 YYNGEE, per germline. This CDR3 spans 15 amino acids. V was pared by 3 bases and J by 7 bases, with 6 bases of the junction left unmatched. PCR amplification relied on 60 Vbeta primers (plus 13 Jbeta primers). Sequenced by immunoSEQ multiplex PCR; TCRdb stores in-frame clones only, minus some. Of around 98,000 clones detected, around 80% appear once; the ten largest clones hold roughly 1.4%. This specimen belongs to a study of cytomegalovirus exposure and HLA in healthy donors. General observations from the study: Rarity held for most TCR sequences, but there were some public TCRs that occurred in many donors.

The rearrangement uses TRBV9 and TRBJ1-4; TRBD1 matches at 10 bases. Sequences were obtained from PBMCs. The receptor was derived from a middle-aged man in good health and CMV-seronegative. CDR3 amino acids: CASSARDRGGEKLFF. CDR3 DNA sequence: TGTGCCAGCAGCGCCCGGGACAGGGGTGGTGAAAAACTGTTTTTT.